The 9 T cell receptor beta chains listed next were all sequenced from one sample in a study of blood T cell repertoires in COVID-19. Sequencing was performed with immunoSEQ multiplex PCR; in TCRdb, only in-frame clones are kept and a portion is missing. Of roughly 200,000 clones in the sample, roughly 81% were seen once. The sequenced sample consisted of peripheral blood. The receptors stem from a woman aged 80 or over with acute or convalescent COVID-19.

The V gene is TRBV19, the J gene TRBJ2-5; 8 nucleotides agree with TRBD2. J lost 2 bases, V lost 1 base, and 9 bases had no gene match. The germline gives CDR1 LNHDA, CDR2 SQIVND (reference sequence). CDR3 length: 17 residues. Here the CDR3 reads CASSIGGLAGTQETQYF. Written as DNA, the CDR3 is TGTGCCAGTAGTATAGGAGGGCTAGCGGGTACACAAGAGACCCAGTACTTC.

In its sample, this clone was seen a few times. The chain combines TRBV5-5 with TRBJ2-7; D ambiguous. V shed 6 bases and J shed 3 bases, with 10 bases lying between them. CDR1 and CDR2 (germline): SGHKS, YYEKEE (reference sequence). CDR3 length equals 12 residues. The CDR3 protein is CASTRDGYEQYF. As DNA, the CDR3 is TGTGCCAGCACGCGAGATGGCTACGAGCAGTACTTC.

V is TRBV28 and J is TRBJ2-5; D call uncertain. V dropped 3 bases and J dropped 3 bases, with 2 bases sitting between them. The CDR3 sequence is 11 residues long. Germline V gives CDR1 MDHEN, CDR2 SYDVKM. This CDR3 is CASSFEETQYF. Here the CDR3 DNA reads TGTGCCAGCAGTTTCGAAGAGACCCAGTACTTC.

The V call is TRBV7-9, the J call TRBJ2-3; the match to TRBD1 covers 8 bases. J was trimmed by 0 bases and V by 5 bases; bases with no gene match: 4. Germline V CDR1 and CDR2: SEHNR, FQNEAQ (reference sequence). This CDR3 region has 15 residues. CDR3 sequence: CASSPGQASTDTQYF. The CDR3 DNA sequence: TGTGCCAGCAGCCCGGGACAGGCCAGCACAGATACGCAGTATTTT.

This clone was counted once. This chain's CDR3 is CATSEGPSNTEAFF. CDR3 coding DNA: TGTGCCACCAGTGAGGGGCCGTCGAACACTGAAGCTTTCTTT. This chain connects TRBV24-1 to TRBJ1-1; D possibly corresponds to TRBD1 (5 bases). The V end was cut by 4 bases, the J end by 1 base, with 9 bases between. The CDR3 spans 14 residues. Germline-derived CDR1 and CDR2 are KGHDR and SFDVKD.

The V and J genes are TRBV29-1 and TRBJ1-1, with a possible D match to TRBD1 (5 bases). Germline loops: CDR1 SQVTM, CDR2 ANQGSEA. This CDR3 is built from 13 residues. V lost 5 bases to trimming and J lost 5 bases, with 15 bases between them. The CDR3 sequence: CSVCREGGTEAFF. The CDR3 DNA reads as TGCAGCGTTTGCAGGGAAGGTGGAACTGAAGCTTTCTTT.

The chain links TRBV28 to TRBJ1-5; possible D gene TRBD1, 5 bases. This CDR3 region has 14 residues. V was cut by 5 bases and J by 7 bases, with 15 bases left in between. Germline V lookup: CDR1 MDHEN, CDR2 SYDVKM. CDR3 nucleotides: TGTGCCAGCAGTCCCCCCTGGGGCCACCAGCCCCAGCATTTT. Its translation is CASSPPWGHQPQHF.

About this clone: This CDR3 is also generated by other DNA sequences in the sample. This chain links TRBV4-2 with TRBJ2-1, with TRBD1 as a possible D gene (6 bases). The V gene's germline CDR1 is LGHNA and CDR2 YNFKEQ. V was cut by 1 base and J by 5 bases, with 12 bases left in between. This CDR3 spans 15 amino acids. DNA of the CDR3: TGTGCCAGCAGCCAAGCCCCGGACAGAAACAATGAGCAGTTCTTC. Amino acids: CASSQAPDRNNEQFF.

This clone was counted a single time. The V gene is TRBV19, the J gene TRBJ2-7; TRBD1 aligns across 9 bases. Per germline, CDR1 LNHDA and CDR2 SQIVND (reference sequence). V lost 5 bases to trimming and J lost 7 bases; unmatched junction nucleotides: 9. The CDR3 loop spans 14 amino acids. CDR3 sequence reads: CASSGRDRVGEQYF. CDR3 DNA: TGTGCCAGTAGTGGCCGGGACAGGGTAGGTGAGCAGTACTTC.